This T cell receptor (beta chain) was recovered during a study of Ad26.COV2.S vaccination and SARS-CoV-2 variants. This clone was picked up one time. Other DNA variants within this sample encode the same CDR3. Treatment described: 15 to 20 received Ad26.COV2.S at low or high dose, single or two shots; 5 received placebo; per-sample allocation not given. The samples date from day 63 after the first vaccine or placebo injection. Trimming stripped 1 base from V and 7 bases from J, with 11 bases between. The germline V gene has CDR1 SEHNR and CDR2 FQNEAQ (reference sequence). This CDR3 has 14 amino acids. TCRdb's copy holds only in-frame clones and misses some; the assay was immunoSEQ multiplex PCR. The data contain some 340,000 clones, around four fifths of them singletons.

Sample: peripheral blood, taken in a trial of Ad26.COV2.S vaccine versus placebo. The chain is built from TRBV7-9 and TRBJ1-5; tentative D call: TRBD1 (6 bases). The source of this sequence is a person aged 18-60 years who received the Ad26.COV2.S COVID-19 vaccine or a placebo. CDR3 loop: CASSLGRGDQPQHF. CDR3 DNA: TGTGCCAGCAGCTTAGGGAGGGGGGACCAGCCCCAGCATTTT.